This T cell receptor beta chain was found in a study of siplizumab effects on memory and regulatory T cells. Comments on this clone: The antigen remains undetermined.

Study-wide results and limits: Memory cells seemed less diverse than naive T cells, which also seemed major contributors to the alloresponse.

The CDR3 runs 15 residues. From germline, CDR1 is ENHRY and CDR2 SYGVKD. The V segment lost 3 bases and the J segment 3 bases; nucleotides outside the gene matches: 6. Per individual sample, 80,000 to 100,000 TCR templates were assayed. The data were produced by immunoSEQ multiplex PCR, yet TCRdb's version contains in-frame clones alone and is incomplete. The sample includes around 100,000 clones, about 95% of them seen just once. The source of this sequence is a human donor in good health. This chain links TRBV10-3 with TRBJ2-3, with 7 bases that match TRBD2. The source material was Tregs sorted from blood. The CDR3 spells CAISELAQRTDTQYF. The CDR3 DNA reads as TGTGCCATCAGTGAACTAGCGCAGAGGACAGATACGCAGTATTTT.